One T cell receptor beta chain is described in this entry. Its antigen has not been determined. A much more abundant neighbour one base away suggests this may be a read error. In the ophthalmopathy patients, disease was moderately to severely active, with a Clinical Activity Score of 3 or more, a NOSPECS grade of 4 or more, and a duration of less than 3 months. Patients with uncontrolled infections, other autoimmune diseases, pregnancy or lactation were excluded. Diagnoses relied on clinical symptoms, serum thyroxine and TRAb, thyroid ultrasound and orbital computed tomography. Ficoll-Paque density gradient centrifugation was used to isolate PBMCs from approximately 10 ml of fresh peripheral blood. Total RNA was extracted with Trizol reagent, and quality was checked on an Agilent 2100 Bioanalyzer. TCR beta CDR3 regions were amplified from RNA transcripts. A first-round RT-PCR of the TCR CDR3 used the HTBI primer set with the Qiagen OneStep RT-PCR kit. The libraries were constructed in a second round of multiplex PCR and then size-selected and purified. The libraries were sequenced on an Illumina HiSeq2000 using paired-end 100 bp reads. The authors' pipeline ran thus. SOAPnuke was used to process the raw data, with reads discarded if the reads contained adapters or uncalled bases, had a mean Phred below 15, or lacked an exact constant-primer or identifier match. COPE v1.2.5 was used to merge the high-quality paired reads, and each unique nucleotide sequence was defined as a clonotype. MiTCR v1.1 was used to align clonotypes to the IMGT TRBV, TRBD and TRBJ reference segments. Only V-J combinations with frequency above 0.0001, covering 99% to 99.2% of repertoires, were analysed. The TCS score was defined as F50 (clonal expansion) divided by E x V (chaos), with BLOSUM62-based TCRdist calculated between CDR3 peptides within each V-J. Welch's t-statistics and random forest reduced 514 V-J features to about 12, which were used in a naive Bayes classifier (R e1071). TCRdb redid the processing of the public reads, applying fastp at Q25 and MiXCR, and retained in-frame beta chains. Each entry merges the rows of one CDR3 protein and shows their most common DNA and genes. The V and J calls shown here were made by TCRdb, not taken from the authors' results. This sample gives a few hundred thousand distinct CDR3 sequences in total; roughly 14% of them show up just once. The ten most abundant clones make up around 20% of the sample.

These data belong to a study of T cells in Graves' hyperthyroidism and ophthalmopathy (dated by TCRdb to about 2019). The study in broad terms: Peripheral blood samples were taken at the time of initial diagnosis, prior to any treatment. To identify TCR V-J signatures that set the groups apart, the researchers used a discovery cohort of 95 to 100 patients, made up of about 44 with Graves' ophthalmopathy and about 60 with stable Graves' hyperthyroidism. An independent validation cohort of 18 to 20 hyperthyroidism patients and 17 patients who later progressed to ophthalmopathy tested prospective prediction of ophthalmopathy. The approximately 98 discovery patients were randomly divided into training and test sets at a 7:3 ratio. In addition, the study compared T-cell repertoires in thyroid tissue and in blood from six Graves' hyperthyroidism patients. Once sampling was done, hyperthyroidism patients were given methimazole at a starting dose of 30 mg daily, whereas ophthalmopathy patients were given high-dose intravenous methylprednisolone. According to the paper, TCR Vbeta CDR3 sequencing was carried out on over 130 peripheral blood samples, which came from around 43 ophthalmopathy, roughly 75 hyperthyroidism and some 17 progressor patients. Results and caveats for the whole study, not just this receptor: Sample size was not statistically predetermined, and blinding of investigators to group allocation was not performed. In validation, the model predicted progression to ophthalmopathy with around 71% sensitivity and approximately 74% specificity, a median of approximately 6.5 months before onset. In cross-validation, a model built on a 13 V-J signature told ophthalmopathy apart from stable hyperthyroidism with approximately 90% sensitivity and roughly 81% specificity, and in testing the same model reached 80%/75%. Most expanded thyroid clonotypes (frequency above 0.001) were also detected in blood, suggesting blood repertoires may reflect thyroid immune responses.

CDR1 is given as DFQATT and CDR2 as SNEGSKA, both from the germline V gene (reference sequence). The CDR3 has 14 amino acids, counting the end cysteine and phenylalanine. CDR3 DNA only is kept here, 42 bases in frame from base 1. V loses 2 bases, J loses 3 bases, and the germline ends lie 13 bases apart. Sequenced input: blood. The chain is made from TRBV20-1 and TRBJ1-1; matching of 6 bases hints at TRBD1 as the D gene. The receptor comes from a woman in her thirties with Graves' ophthalmopathy. CDR3 protein: CSARRGGSYTEAFF. In nucleotides, the sequence is TGCAGTGCTAGAAGGGGGGGCAGCTACACTGAAGCTTTCTTT.